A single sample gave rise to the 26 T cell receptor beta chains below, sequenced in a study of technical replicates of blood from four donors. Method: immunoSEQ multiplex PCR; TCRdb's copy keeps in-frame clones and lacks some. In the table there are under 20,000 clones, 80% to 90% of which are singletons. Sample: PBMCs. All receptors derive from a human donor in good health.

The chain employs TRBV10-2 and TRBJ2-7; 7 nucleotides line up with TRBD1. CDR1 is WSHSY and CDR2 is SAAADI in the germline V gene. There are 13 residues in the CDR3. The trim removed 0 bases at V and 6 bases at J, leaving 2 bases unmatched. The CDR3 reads CASSESNRGEQYF. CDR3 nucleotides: TGCGCCAGCAGTGAGTCGAACAGGGGCGAGCAGTACTTC.

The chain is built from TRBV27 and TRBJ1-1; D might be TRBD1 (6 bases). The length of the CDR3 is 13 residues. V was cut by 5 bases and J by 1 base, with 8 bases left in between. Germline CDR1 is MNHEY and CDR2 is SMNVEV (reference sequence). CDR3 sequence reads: CASSKTGNTEAFF. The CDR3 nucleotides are TGTGCCAGCAGTAAGACAGGGAACACTGAAGCTTTCTTT.

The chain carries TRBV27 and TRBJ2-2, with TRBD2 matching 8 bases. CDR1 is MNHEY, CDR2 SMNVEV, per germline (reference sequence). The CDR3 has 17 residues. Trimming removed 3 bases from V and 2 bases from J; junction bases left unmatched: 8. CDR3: CASSLGVSGVNTGELFF. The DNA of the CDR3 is TGTGCCAGCAGTTTGGGAGTTAGCGGGGTCAACACCGGGGAGCTGTTTTTT.

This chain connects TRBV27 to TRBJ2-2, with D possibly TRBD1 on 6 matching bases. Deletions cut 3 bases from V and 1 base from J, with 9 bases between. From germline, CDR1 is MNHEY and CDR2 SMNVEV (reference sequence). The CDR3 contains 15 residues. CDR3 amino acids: CASSLGTLNTGELFF. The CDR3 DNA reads TGTGCCAGCAGTTTGGGGACACTGAACACCGGGGAGCTGTTTTTT.

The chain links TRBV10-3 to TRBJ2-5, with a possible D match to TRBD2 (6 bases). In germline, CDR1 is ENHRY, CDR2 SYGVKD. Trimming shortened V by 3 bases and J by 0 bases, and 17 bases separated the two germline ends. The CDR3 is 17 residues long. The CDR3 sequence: CAISDGLRGQNQETQYF. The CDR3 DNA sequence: TGTGCCATCAGTGATGGTTTGCGGGGCCAAAACCAAGAGACCCAGTACTTC.

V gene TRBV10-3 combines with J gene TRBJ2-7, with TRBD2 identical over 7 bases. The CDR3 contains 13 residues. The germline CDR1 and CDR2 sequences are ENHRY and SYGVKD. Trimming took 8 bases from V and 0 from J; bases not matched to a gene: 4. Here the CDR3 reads CAIGEGISYEQYF. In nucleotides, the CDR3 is TGTGCCATCGGGGAGGGAATCTCCTACGAGCAGTACTTC.

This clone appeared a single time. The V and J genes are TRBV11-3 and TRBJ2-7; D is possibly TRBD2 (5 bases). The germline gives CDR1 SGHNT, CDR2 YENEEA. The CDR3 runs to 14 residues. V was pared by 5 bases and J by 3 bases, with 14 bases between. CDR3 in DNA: TGTGCCAGCAGCACCCATGGAGGCAGCTACGAGCAGTACTTC. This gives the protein CASSTHGGSYEQYF.

DNA for the CDR3: TGCGCCAGCAGCTTAACTACGGACAGTCGGCCCCAGCATTTT. Residues: CASSLTTDSRPQHF. The rearrangement links TRBV5-1 to TRBJ1-5; maybe TRBD1 (6 bases). The CDR3 totals 14 residues. Trimming stripped 2 bases from V and 9 bases from J, with 15 bases between. Germline V gene data show CDR1 as SGHRS and CDR2 as YFSETQ.

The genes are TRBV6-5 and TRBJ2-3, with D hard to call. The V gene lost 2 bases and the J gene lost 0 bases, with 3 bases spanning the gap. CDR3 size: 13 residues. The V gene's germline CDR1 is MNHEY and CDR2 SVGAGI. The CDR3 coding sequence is TGTGCCAGCAGTTACGGCAGCACAGATACGCAGTATTTT. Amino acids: CASSYGSTDTQYF.

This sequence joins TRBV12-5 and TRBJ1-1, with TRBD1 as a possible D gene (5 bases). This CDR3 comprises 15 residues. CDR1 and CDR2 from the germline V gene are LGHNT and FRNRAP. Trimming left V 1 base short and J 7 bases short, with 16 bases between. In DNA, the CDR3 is TGTGCTAGTGGTTTGGCCGACGGGGGGGGACGTGAAGCTTTCTTT. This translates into CASGLADGGGREAFF.

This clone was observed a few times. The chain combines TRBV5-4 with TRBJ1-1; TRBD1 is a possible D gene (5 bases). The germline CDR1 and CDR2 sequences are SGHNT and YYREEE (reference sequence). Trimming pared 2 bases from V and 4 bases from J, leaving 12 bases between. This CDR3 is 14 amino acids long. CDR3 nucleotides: TGTGCCAGCAGCTTAAGGGGAATGGGCACTGAAGCTTTCTTT. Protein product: CASSLRGMGTEAFF.

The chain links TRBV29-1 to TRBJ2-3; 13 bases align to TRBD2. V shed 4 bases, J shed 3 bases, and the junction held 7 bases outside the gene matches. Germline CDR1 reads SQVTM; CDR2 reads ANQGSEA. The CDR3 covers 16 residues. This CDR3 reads CSVAGVLAGGTDTQYF. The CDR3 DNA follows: TGCAGCGTTGCTGGGGTACTAGCGGGAGGGACAGATACGCAGTATTTT.

The CDR3 reads CASSLVSSTDTQYF. CDR3 nucleotide sequence: TGCGCCAGCAGCTTGGTTAGTAGCACAGATACGCAGTATTTT. The chain joins TRBV5-1 to TRBJ2-3, with D uncertain. Trimming pared 0 bases from V and 0 bases from J, leaving 5 bases between. Germline V gene sequence: CDR1 SGHRS, CDR2 YFSETQ. This CDR3 comprises 14 residues.

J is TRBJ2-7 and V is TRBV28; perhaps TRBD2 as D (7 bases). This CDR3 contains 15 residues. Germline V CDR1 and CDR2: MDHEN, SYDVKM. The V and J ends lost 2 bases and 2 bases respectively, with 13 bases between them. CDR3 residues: CASSLGEGGPYEQYF. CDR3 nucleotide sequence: TGTGCCAGCAGTTTAGGGGAGGGGGGCCCCTACGAGCAGTACTTC.

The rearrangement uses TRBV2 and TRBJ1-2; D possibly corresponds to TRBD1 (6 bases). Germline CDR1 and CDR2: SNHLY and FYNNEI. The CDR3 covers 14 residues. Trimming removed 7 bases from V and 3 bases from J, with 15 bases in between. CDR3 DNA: TGTGCCAGCAACAGGGACAATGATTACTATGGCTACACCTTC. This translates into CASNRDNDYYGYTF.

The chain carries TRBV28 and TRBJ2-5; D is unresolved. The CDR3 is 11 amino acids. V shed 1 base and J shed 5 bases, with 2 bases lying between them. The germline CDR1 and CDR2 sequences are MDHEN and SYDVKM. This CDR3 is CASSLSETQYF. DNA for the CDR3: TGTGCCAGCAGTTTATCGGAGACCCAGTACTTC. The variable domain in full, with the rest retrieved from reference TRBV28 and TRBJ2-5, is DVKVTQSSRYLVKRTGEKVFLECVQDMDHENMFWYRQDPGLGLRLIYFSYDVKMKEKGDIPEGYSVSREKKERFSLILESASTNQTSMYLCASSLSETQYFGPGTRLLVL.

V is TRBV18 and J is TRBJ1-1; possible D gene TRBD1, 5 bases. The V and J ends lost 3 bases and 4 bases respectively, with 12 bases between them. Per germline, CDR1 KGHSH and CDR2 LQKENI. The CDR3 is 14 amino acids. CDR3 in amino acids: CASSPEQGGTEAFF. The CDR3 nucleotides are TGTGCCAGCTCACCTGAGCAGGGTGGCACTGAAGCTTTCTTT.

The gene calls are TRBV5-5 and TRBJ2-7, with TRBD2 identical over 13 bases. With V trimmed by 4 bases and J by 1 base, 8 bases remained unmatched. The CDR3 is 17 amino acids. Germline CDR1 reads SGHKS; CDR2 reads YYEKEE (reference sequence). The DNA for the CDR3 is TGTGCCAGCAGCCATAGGACTAGCGGGAGCTGGTCCTACGAGCAGTACTTC. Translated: CASSHRTSGSWSYEQYF.

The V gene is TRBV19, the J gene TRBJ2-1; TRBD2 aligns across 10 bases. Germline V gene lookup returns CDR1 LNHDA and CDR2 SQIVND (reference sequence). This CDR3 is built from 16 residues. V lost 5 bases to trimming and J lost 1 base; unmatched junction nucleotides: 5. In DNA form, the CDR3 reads TGTGCCAGTAGTCGGACTAGCGGACTTTCCTACAATGAGCAGTTCTTC. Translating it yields CASSRTSGLSYNEQFF.

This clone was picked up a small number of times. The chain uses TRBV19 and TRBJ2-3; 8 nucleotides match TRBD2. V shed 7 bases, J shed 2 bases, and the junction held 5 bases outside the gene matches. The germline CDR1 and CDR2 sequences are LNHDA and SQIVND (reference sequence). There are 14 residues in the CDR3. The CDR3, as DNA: TGTGCCAGTACCCGGGGGGGGAACACAGATACGCAGTATTTT. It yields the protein CASTRGGNTDTQYF.

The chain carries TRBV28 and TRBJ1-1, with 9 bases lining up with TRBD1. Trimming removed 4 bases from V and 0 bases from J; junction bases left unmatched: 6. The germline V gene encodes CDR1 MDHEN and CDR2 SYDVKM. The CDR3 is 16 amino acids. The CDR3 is CASSSLGQGLNTEAFF. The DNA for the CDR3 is TGTGCCAGCAGTTCTCTCGGACAGGGGTTGAACACTGAAGCTTTCTTT.

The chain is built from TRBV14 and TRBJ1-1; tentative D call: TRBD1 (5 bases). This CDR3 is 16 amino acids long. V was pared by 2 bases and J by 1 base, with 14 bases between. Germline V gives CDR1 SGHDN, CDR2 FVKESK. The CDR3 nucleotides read TGTGCCAGCAGCCAATCCCCGGGGGGACCGAACACTGAAGCTTTCTTT. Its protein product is CASSQSPGGPNTEAFF.

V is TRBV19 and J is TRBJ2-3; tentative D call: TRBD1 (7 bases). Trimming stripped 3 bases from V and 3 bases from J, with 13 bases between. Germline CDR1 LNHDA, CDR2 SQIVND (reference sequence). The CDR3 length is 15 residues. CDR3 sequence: CASSIISGGTDTQYF. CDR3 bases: TGTGCCAGTAGTATTATTTCAGGGGGGACAGATACGCAGTATTTT. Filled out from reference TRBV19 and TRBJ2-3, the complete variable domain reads DGGITQSPKYLFRKEGQNVTLSCEQNLNHDAMYWYRQDPGQGLRLIYYSQIVNDFQKGDIAEGYSVSREKKESFPLTVTSAQKNPTAFYLCASSIISGGTDTQYFGPGTRLTVL.

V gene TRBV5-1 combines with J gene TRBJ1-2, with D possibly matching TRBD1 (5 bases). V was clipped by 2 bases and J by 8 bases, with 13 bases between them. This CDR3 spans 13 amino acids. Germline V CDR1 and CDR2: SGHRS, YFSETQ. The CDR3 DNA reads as TGCGCCAGCAGCTTACTTGGGGGGGTAGGCTACACCTTC. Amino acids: CASSLLGGVGYTF.

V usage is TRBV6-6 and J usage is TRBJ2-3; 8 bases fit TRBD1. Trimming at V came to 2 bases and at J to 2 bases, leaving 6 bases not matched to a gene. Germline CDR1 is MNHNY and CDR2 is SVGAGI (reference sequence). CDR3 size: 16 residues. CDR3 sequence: CASSYRTGTSTDTQYF. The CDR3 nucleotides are TGTGCCAGCAGTTACAGGACAGGGACGTCCACAGATACGCAGTATTTT.

CDR3 region: CASSRTSGRAHDEQFF. The CDR3 DNA reads as TGTGCCAGCAGCAGGACTAGCGGGAGGGCCCACGATGAGCAGTTCTTC. The rearrangement joins TRBV9 to TRBJ2-1; 15 bases are shared with TRBD2. Germline lookup yields CDR1 SGDLS and CDR2 YYNGEE. V dropped 4 bases and J dropped 8; count of bases not matched to a gene: 7. CDR3 length: 16 residues.